This T cell receptor (beta chain) came from a study of T cells expressing NK-cell markers. Study-wide context: CD3+CD56+NKG2C+, CD3+CD56+NKG2C- and CD3+CD56-NKG2C+ T cells, once sorted, supplied the TCR beta repertoires. Sequencing covered eight donors, seven HCMV-seropositive and one seronegative.

With UMIs, 5'RACE template switching was used to make TCR beta cDNA. One entry per CDR3 protein, without DNA, is what TCRdb gives after re-calling the 5' RACE reads. This sample's table has some 500,000 distinct CDR3 sequences. The CDR3 has 15 residues. Germline V lookup: CDR1 SGHRS, CDR2 YFSETQ. Sample: blood T cells: a sorted CD56 or NKG2C T cell subset, CD4+ or CD8+ T cells, or bulk PBMC T cells (not recorded which). The chain uses TRBV5-1 and TRBJ1-3. The sequence was obtained from a woman aged 50 to 60 in good health. The CDR3 loop reads CASSLAAAVGNTIYF.